A selection of T cell receptor beta chains follows, all from one sample in a study of blood T cell repertoires in COVID-19. Some clones are missing from TCRdb's copy, which holds only in-frame ones; the method was immunoSEQ multiplex PCR. The sample lists about 200,000 clones; about 84% were seen once. The specimen was peripheral blood. The receptors originated from a woman of 80 years or more with acute or convalescent COVID-19. Each CDR3 is given with its conserved first and last residue. A D gene is named only where the DNA matches it firmly. The size of a clone is reported for some rows only, either as once, few or many, or as a class for expanded clones.

size	V	D	J	DNA	CDR3
-	TRBV6-5	TRBD1	TRBJ1-4	TGTGCCAGCAGCCGCGGACAGGTGGGCGAAAAACTGTTTTTT	CASSRGQVGEKLFF
-	TRBV2	-	TRBJ1-2	TGTGCCAGCAGTGACAGGACTAACTATGGCTACACCTTC	CASSDRTNYGYTF
-	TRBV5-5	TRBD1	TRBJ1-3	TGTGCCAGCAGCGAAGGGGGCTCCTCTGGAAACACCATATATTTT	CASSEGGSSGNTIYF
-	TRBV27	-	TRBJ1-6	TGTGCCAGCGGACAGTTTAATTCACCCCTCCACTTT	CASGQFNSPLHF
-	TRBV28	-	TRBJ1-6	TGTGCCAGCCTTGGGGGAGGGACCCCCTCTGAGGATTCACCCCTCCACTTT	CASLGGGTPSEDSPLHF
-	TRBV18	-	TRBJ2-3	TGTGCCAGCTCCCTCGGGGGGCCGCCGGATACGCAGTATTTT	CASSLGGPPDTQYF
once	TRBV7-3	-	TRBJ2-3	TGTGCCAGCAGCTTAATGGGGGGAGGTACAGATACGCAGTATTTT	CASSLMGGGTDTQYF
-	TRBV6-1	-	TRBJ1-2	TGTGCCAGCAGTGAACAAGGACAGATTAACTATGGCTACACCTTC	CASSEQGQINYGYTF
-	TRBV11-2	TRBD2	TRBJ2-2	TGTGCCAGCAGCCTTACTAGCGGGGCTGAGGCCGGGGAGCTGTTTTTT	CASSLTSGAEAGELFF
-	TRBV24-1	-	TRBJ2-1	TGTGCCACCGAGGGTTCAACTTACAATGAGCAGTTCTTC	CATEGSTYNEQFF
-	TRBV5-1	-	TRBJ2-1	TGCGCCAGCAGATTGGGGGAGTGGCTCTCTGACAATGAGCAGTTCTTC	CASRLGEWLSDNEQFF
-	TRBV28	-	TRBJ2-5	TGTGCCAGCAGTCCCCATACTGTGAAAGAGACCCAGTACTTC	CASSPHTVKETQYF
-	TRBV5-1	-	TRBJ1-6	TGCGCCAGCAGCGAACCCGAGTCACCCCTCCACTTT	CASSEPESPLHF
-	TRBV5-1	TRBD1	TRBJ1-2	TGCGCCAGCAGCTTAGGTACAGGGGAAAACTATGGCTACACCTTC	CASSLGTGENYGYTF
-	TRBV18	TRBD1	TRBJ1-3	TGTGCCAGCAGTCCACGGACAGGCTCTGGAAACACCATATATTTT	CASSPRTGSGNTIYF
few	TRBV5-4	TRBD2	TRBJ2-2	TGTGCCAGCAGCTCCGGGACTAGCGGGAGAGTAGGGGAGCTGTTTTTT	CASSSGTSGRVGELFF
few	TRBV28	-	TRBJ1-2	TGTGCCAGCAGAAGTGGCGGGAACTATGGCTACACCTTC	CASRSGGNYGYTF